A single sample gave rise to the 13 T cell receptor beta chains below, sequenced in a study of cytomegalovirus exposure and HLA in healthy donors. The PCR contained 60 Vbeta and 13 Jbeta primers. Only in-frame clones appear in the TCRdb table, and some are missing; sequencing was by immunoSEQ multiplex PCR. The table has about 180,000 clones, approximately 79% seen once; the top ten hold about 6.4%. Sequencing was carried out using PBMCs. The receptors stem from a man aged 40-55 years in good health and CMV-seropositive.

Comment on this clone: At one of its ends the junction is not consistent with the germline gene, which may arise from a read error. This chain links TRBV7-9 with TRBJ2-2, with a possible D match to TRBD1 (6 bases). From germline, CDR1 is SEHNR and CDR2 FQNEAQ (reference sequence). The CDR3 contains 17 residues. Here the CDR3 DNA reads TGTTCCAGCAGCTTAGAGATGGTACAGGGCCACGCCGGGGAGCTGTTTTTT. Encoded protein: CSSSLEMVQGHAGELFF.

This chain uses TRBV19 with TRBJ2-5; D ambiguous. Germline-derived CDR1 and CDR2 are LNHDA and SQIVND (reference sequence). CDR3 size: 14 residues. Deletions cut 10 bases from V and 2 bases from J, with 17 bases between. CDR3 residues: CATRAPGAQETQYF. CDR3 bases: TGTGCCACAAGAGCTCCTGGAGCGCAAGAGACCCAGTACTTC.

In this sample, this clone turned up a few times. The CDR3 nucleotides read TGTGCCAGCAGCTTCCGGGATACAGGGCAGCAGTACTTC. This encodes CASSFRDTGQQYF. V and J are TRBV7-2 and TRBJ2-7, with D possibly being TRBD1 (6 bases). Germline loops: CDR1 SGHTA, CDR2 FQGNSA. V lost 3 bases and J 8 bases, leaving 14 bases between the germline ends. The CDR3 loop spans 13 amino acids.

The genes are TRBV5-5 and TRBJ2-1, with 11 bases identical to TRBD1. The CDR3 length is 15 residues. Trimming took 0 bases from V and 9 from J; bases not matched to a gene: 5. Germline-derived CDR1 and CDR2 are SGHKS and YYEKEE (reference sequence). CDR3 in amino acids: CASSLGTGGYSEQFF. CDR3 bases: TGTGCCAGCAGCTTGGGGACAGGGGGCTATAGTGAGCAGTTCTTC.

This CDR3 reads CASSQGYAAEADTQYF. CDR3 sequence (DNA): TGTGCCAGCAGCCAGGGGTATGCGGCGGAGGCAGATACGCAGTATTTT. The rearrangement links TRBV4-2 to TRBJ2-3; maybe TRBD2 (5 bases). CDR1 and CDR2 (germline): LGHNA, YNFKEQ. The CDR3 has 16 amino acids. The ends were cut back, 3 bases at V and 4 bases at J, with 17 bases in the middle.

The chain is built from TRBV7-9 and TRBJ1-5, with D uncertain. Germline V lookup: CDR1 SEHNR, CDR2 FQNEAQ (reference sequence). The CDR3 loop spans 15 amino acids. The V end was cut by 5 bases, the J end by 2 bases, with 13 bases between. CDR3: CASSALGGRNQPQHF. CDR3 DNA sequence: TGTGCCAGCAGCGCCCTCGGAGGACGCAATCAGCCCCAGCATTTT.

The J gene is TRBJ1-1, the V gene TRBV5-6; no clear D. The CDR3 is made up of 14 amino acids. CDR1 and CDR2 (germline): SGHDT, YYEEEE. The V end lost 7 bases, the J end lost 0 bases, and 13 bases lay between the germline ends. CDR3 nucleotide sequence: TGTGCCAGCGGGCTGACGGAAGTGAACACTGAAGCTTTCTTT. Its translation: CASGLTEVNTEAFF.

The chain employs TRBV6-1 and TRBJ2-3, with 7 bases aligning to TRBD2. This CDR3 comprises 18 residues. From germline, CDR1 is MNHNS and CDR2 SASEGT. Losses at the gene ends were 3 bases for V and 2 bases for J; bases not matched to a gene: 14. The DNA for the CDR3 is TGTGCCAGCAGTGACCCTAGCGGCCTTTCCATCTTCACAGATACGCAGTATTTT. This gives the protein CASSDPSGLSIFTDTQYF.

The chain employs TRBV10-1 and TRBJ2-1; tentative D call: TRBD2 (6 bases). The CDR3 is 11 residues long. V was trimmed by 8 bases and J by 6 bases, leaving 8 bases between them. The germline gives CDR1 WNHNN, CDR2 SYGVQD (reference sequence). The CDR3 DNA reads TGCGCCAGCGGGACTTTCAATGAGCAGTTCTTC. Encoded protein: CASGTFNEQFF.

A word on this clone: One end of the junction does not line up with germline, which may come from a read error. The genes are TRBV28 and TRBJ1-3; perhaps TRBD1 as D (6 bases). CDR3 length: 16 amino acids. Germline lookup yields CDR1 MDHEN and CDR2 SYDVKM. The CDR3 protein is CANSSPQGPSGNTIYF. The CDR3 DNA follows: TGTGCCAACAGTTCACCTCAGGGGCCCTCTGGAAACACCATATATTTT.

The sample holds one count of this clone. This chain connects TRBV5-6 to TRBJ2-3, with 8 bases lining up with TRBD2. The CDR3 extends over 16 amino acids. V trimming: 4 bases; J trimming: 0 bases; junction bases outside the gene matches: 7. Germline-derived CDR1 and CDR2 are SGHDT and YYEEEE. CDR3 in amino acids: CASSPAGGISTDTQYF. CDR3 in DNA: TGTGCCAGCAGCCCGGCGGGGGGTATAAGCACAGATACGCAGTATTTT.

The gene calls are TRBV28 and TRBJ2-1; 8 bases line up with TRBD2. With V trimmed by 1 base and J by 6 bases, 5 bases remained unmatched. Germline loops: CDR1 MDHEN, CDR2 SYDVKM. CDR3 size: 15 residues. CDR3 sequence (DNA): TGTGCCAGCAGTTTATCCGCCGCGGGAGGCAATGAGCAGTTCTTC. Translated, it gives CASSLSAAGGNEQFF.

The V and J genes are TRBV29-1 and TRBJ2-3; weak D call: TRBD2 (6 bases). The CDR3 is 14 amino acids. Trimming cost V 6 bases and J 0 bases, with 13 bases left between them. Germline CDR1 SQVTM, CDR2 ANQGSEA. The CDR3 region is CSVETGTSTDTQYF. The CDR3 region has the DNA TGCAGCGTGGAAACCGGGACTAGCACAGATACGCAGTATTTT.